This T cell receptor beta chain was sequenced during a study of Graves' ophthalmopathy and Graves' hyperthyroidism. Germline lookup yields CDR1 LNHDA and CDR2 SQIVND (reference sequence). The V segment lost 2 bases and the J segment 6 bases; nucleotides outside the gene matches: 4. This CDR3 comprises 15 residues. CDR3 regions of TCR beta were amplified from RNA transcripts. Following a first-round RT-PCR that used HTBI primers, a second-round multiplex PCR was carried out. Each CDR3 protein gets one entry after TCRdb re-called the multiplex PCR reads with MiXCR. Among just over 400,000 distinct CDR3 sequences listed, under 25% were seen once. This clonotype was seen a handful of times. A diagnosis was made from clinical symptoms together with serum thyroxine, TRAb, thyroid ultrasound and orbital computed tomography.

This receptor was obtained from a young woman with stable Graves' hyperthyroidism. The sequenced material came from peripheral blood. The chain recombines TRBV19 with TRBJ1-5, with 10 bases lining up with TRBD1. This CDR3 is CASSIFGQGGQPQHF. In nucleotides, the CDR3 is TGTGCCAGTAGTATATTCGGACAGGGGGGTCAGCCCCAGCATTTT.